These T cell receptor beta chains were read from a single sample in a study of blood T cell repertoires in COVID-19. The data were produced by immunoSEQ multiplex PCR, yet TCRdb's version contains in-frame clones alone and is incomplete. The data contain 80,000 to 95,000 clones, 80% of them singletons. The material sequenced was peripheral blood. The receptors derive from a woman of 80 years or more with active or convalescent COVID-19. Each CDR3 is given with its conserved first and last residue.

cdr3_length,v_call,j_call,cdr3_aa
12,TRBV7-2,TRBJ2-7,CASSRESYEQYF
16,TRBV4-1,TRBJ1-1,CASSLFTGGDGTEAFF
16,TRBV9,TRBJ2-3,CASSVTGTSGTDTQYF
16,TRBV7-8,TRBJ1-4,CASSFGRSGVNEKLFF
16,TRBV7-2,TRBJ1-3,CASSLGTASSGNTIYF
11,TRBV20-1,TRBJ1-2,CSARTTFGYTF
14,TRBV6-2/TRBV6-3,TRBJ2-7,CASSRGQGSYEQYF
16,TRBV7-3,TRBJ1-6,CASSLVGQGGNSPLHF
18,TRBV7-2,TRBJ2-2,CASSSLLAGGPTTGELFF
14,TRBV6-5,TRBJ1-5,CASRGAGGAQPQHF
13,TRBV5-1,TRBJ2-7,CASSTDSYYEQYF
16,TRBV5-1,TRBJ1-1,CASSLLTGGEGTEAFF
16,TRBV11-1,TRBJ2-5,CASSDGRLAGQETQYF
16,TRBV4-3,TRBJ2-7,CASSYSAGGDSYEQYF
14,TRBV7-2,TRBJ2-2,CASSNGLETGELFF
14,TRBV29-1,TRBJ1-5,CSVQGASSNQPQHF
13,TRBV4-2,TRBJ2-4,CASSQDGVSIQYF
15,TRBV6-5,TRBJ2-7,CASSSRGLASYEQYF
15,TRBV21-1,TRBJ2-5,CASSKSDRAGETQYF
13,TRBV19,TRBJ1-2,CASMQSGIGGYTF
18,TRBV5-8,TRBJ2-1,CASSRYTGLAGKYNEQFF
13,TRBV19,TRBJ1-2,CASTQNRNYGYTF
15,TRBV28,TRBJ1-6,CASSLGRSYNSPLHF
13,TRBV3-1/TRBV3-2,TRBJ2-1,CASTGTPDGQQFF
19,TRBV4-1,TRBJ2-7,CASSQDPPEIAGSPYEQYF
17,TRBV4-2,TRBJ2-1,CASSQERRAVPYNEQFF
15,TRBV5-6,TRBJ2-1,CASSLDGTYGDEQFF
13,TRBV6-5,TRBJ2-7,CAILDRGIYEQYF
13,TRBV9,TRBJ2-3,CASSVGELNTQYF